These 32 T cell receptor beta chains were all obtained from the same sample, sequenced in a study of blood T cell repertoires in COVID-19 (dated by TCRdb to the early 2020s). The method behind the library was the immunoSEQ multiplex PCR assay. TCRdb retrieved this table from immuneACCESS and kept in-frame rearrangements only. Not all clones are present; in checked studies, unresolved V genes account for under half, and no reason is known for the remainder. This sample lists under 150,000 clones; 88% were detected once. Together, the top ten hold 1.5% of the sample. Sequencing was performed on peripheral blood. The origin of the receptors is a human donor in a cohort sampled during active COVID-19.

V usage is TRBV19 and J usage is TRBJ1-1, with TRBD1 identical over 7 bases. CDR1 and CDR2 from the germline V gene are LNHDA and SQIVND (reference sequence). With 4 bases clipped from V and 10 bases from J, the junction kept 9 bases outside the gene matches. This CDR3 is 13 amino acids long. Written as DNA, the CDR3 is TGTGCCAGTAGTAGCTGGGACAGCGGGGGAGCTTTCTTT. It yields the protein CASSSWDSGGAFF.

There are a few counts of this clone. This chain links TRBV11-3 with TRBJ2-5, with D perhaps matching TRBD2 (5 bases). CDR3 length: 15 amino acids. Trimming stripped 1 base from V and 2 bases from J, with 11 bases between. Looked up from germline, CDR1 is SGHNT and CDR2 is YENEEA. The DNA of the CDR3 is TGTGCCAGCAGCTTAGGGGCGGGCGGGCAAGAGACCCAGTACTTC. This gives the protein CASSLGAGGQETQYF.

The chain combines TRBV10-3 with TRBJ2-1; 11 bases are a match to TRBD1. Germline trimming cut 3 bases from V and 6 bases from J; bases unmatched to any gene: 1. The length of the CDR3 is 14 residues. The V gene's germline CDR1 is ENHRY and CDR2 SYGVKD. CDR3 in DNA: TGTGCCATCAGTGATGGGACAGGGGGCAATGAGCAGTTCTTC. This sequence encodes CAISDGTGGNEQFF.

The J gene is TRBJ2-3, the V gene TRBV24-1, with a tentative D call TRBD1 (5 bases). Germline CDR1 is KGHDR and CDR2 is SFDVKD. The CDR3 consists of 14 residues. The V gene lost 9 bases and the J gene lost 1 base, with 13 bases spanning the gap. This CDR3 reads CATSWGLGTDTQYF. CDR3 DNA: TGTGCCACCTCCTGGGGCCTAGGCACAGATACGCAGTATTTT.

This chain links TRBV12-3 or TRBV12-4 with TRBJ2-7; 8 bases match TRBD1. The CDR3 has 13 amino acids. Unmatched junction bases numbered 7, after V lost 10 bases and J lost 2 bases. In DNA, the CDR3 is TGTGCCACCAAGAGGGACAGGCCCTACGAGCAGTACTTC. This sequence encodes CATKRDRPYEQYF.

The chain uses TRBV11-3 and TRBJ2-7; D perhaps matches TRBD1 (5 bases). The CDR3 is made up of 19 amino acids. Germline CDR1 reads SGHNT; CDR2 reads YENEEA. The V end lost 1 base, the J end lost 3 bases, and 25 bases lay between the germline ends. In DNA form, the CDR3 reads TGTGCCAGCAGCTTAGTTCCCGCGGTTCAGACAGCGACAGTCTACGAGCAGTACTTC. Protein product: CASSLVPAVQTATVYEQYF.

This chain uses TRBV9 with TRBJ2-7; TRBD2 matches at 7 bases. The CDR3 extends over 13 amino acids. Germline V gene lookup returns CDR1 SGDLS and CDR2 YYNGEE. Trimming cost V 4 bases and J 6 bases; bases outside gene matches: 7. The CDR3 protein is CASSTRLASEQYF. The CDR3 nucleotides are TGTGCCAGCAGCACTCGACTAGCCTCCGAGCAGTACTTC.

V is TRBV6-5 and J is TRBJ1-5; perhaps TRBD1 as D (5 bases). Germline-derived CDR1 and CDR2 are MNHEY and SVGAGI. V shed 5 bases and J shed 3 bases, with 14 bases lying between them. This CDR3 has 15 residues. CDR3 bases: TGTGCCAGCAGTCCACTTGGAGGGGTCAATCAGCCCCAGCATTTT. The encoded protein is CASSPLGGVNQPQHF.

The rearrangement links TRBV7-9 to TRBJ1-1, with D unclear. Germline V gene data show CDR1 as SEHNR and CDR2 as FQNEAQ (reference sequence). The germline V and J ends were trimmed by 6 bases and 2 bases, with 13 bases remaining between them. The CDR3 is 14 amino acids. The CDR3 DNA sequence: TGTGCCAGCAGGAAACCGGGTTTCAACACTGAAGCTTTCTTT. It encodes CASRKPGFNTEAFF.

The rearrangement joins TRBV5-8 to TRBJ1-2; the D gene is possibly TRBD1 (5 bases). CDR3 size: 14 residues. Germline V gene lookup returns CDR1 SGHTS and CDR2 YDEGEE. Trimming removed 4 bases from V and 3 bases from J, with 13 bases in between. Here the CDR3 reads CASSHPGLYYGYTF. The CDR3 bases are TGTGCCAGCAGCCACCCGGGACTCTACTATGGCTACACCTTC.

The rearrangement joins TRBV2 to TRBJ2-5; no clear D. Germline CDR1 and CDR2: SNHLY and FYNNEI. V gave up 7 bases and J gave up 2 bases, with 11 bases separating them. CDR3 length: 13 residues. The CDR3 coding sequence is TGTGCCAGCAATCGCGTAGAACAAGAGACCCAGTACTTC. This sequence encodes CASNRVEQETQYF.

This clone was observed a single time. The chain uses TRBV11-2 and TRBJ2-7; TRBD2 matches at 7 bases. The germline V gene has CDR1 SGHAT and CDR2 FQNNGV. This CDR3 is built from 14 residues. V lost 5 bases and J lost 0; bases outside the gene matches: 4. The CDR3 region is CASSPGDYSYEQYF. CDR3 coding DNA: TGTGCCAGCAGCCCGGGGGACTACTCCTACGAGCAGTACTTC.

The count of this clone is one. The J gene is TRBJ2-7, the V gene TRBV2; possibly TRBD1 for D (5 bases). This CDR3 region has 13 residues. Germline lookup yields CDR1 SNHLY and CDR2 FYNNEI. V was pared by 5 bases and J by 2 bases, with 10 bases between. Written as DNA, the CDR3 is TGTGCCAGCAGTTCGCAGGGAACCTACGAGCAGTACTTC. It specifies CASSSQGTYEQYF.

The chain combines TRBV5-1 with TRBJ1-1, with TRBD1 matching 7 bases. Trimming took 7 bases from V and 3 from J; bases not matched to a gene: 12. CDR1 and CDR2 (germline): SGHRS, YFSETQ. The CDR3 is 15 residues long. CDR3 coding DNA: TGCGCCAGCCAGTCCGATGCAGGGGGTTACACTGAAGCTTTCTTT. This encodes CASQSDAGGYTEAFF. Drawing the rest from reference TRBV5-1 and TRBJ1-1, the complete variable domain is KAGVTQTPRYLIKTRGQQVTLSCSPISGHRSVSWYQQTPGQGLQFLFEYFSETQRNKGNFPGRFSGRQFSNSRSEMNVSTLELGDSALYLCASQSDAGGYTEAFFGQGTRLTVV.

The CDR3 loop reads CASSPVPGQGARQYF. DNA of the CDR3: TGTGCCAGCAGTCCGGTCCCGGGACAGGGGGCGAGGCAGTACTTC. This chain joins TRBV6-5 and TRBJ2-7; 12 bases fit TRBD1. The V segment lost 5 bases and the J segment 9 bases; nucleotides outside the gene matches: 11. Germline V gene lookup returns CDR1 MNHEY and CDR2 SVGAGI. The CDR3 sequence is 15 residues long.

The rearrangement uses TRBV18 and TRBJ2-7; TRBD2 agrees at 7 bases. This CDR3 contains 14 residues. CDR1 is KGHSH, CDR2 LQKENI, per germline. V lost 3 bases to trimming and J lost 2 bases; unmatched junction nucleotides: 4. In DNA form, the CDR3 reads TGTGCCAGCTCACCGCGGGCGGGGGCCTACGAGCAGTACTTC. Protein: CASSPRAGAYEQYF.

This clone showed up just a few times. An end of the junction does not agree with germline; a read error may underlie this. V and J are TRBV7-7 and TRBJ2-2, with 9 nucleotides matching TRBD1. Looked up from germline, CDR1 is SSHAT and CDR2 is FNYEAQ (reference sequence). The CDR3 loop spans 16 amino acids. CDR3 loop: CASSRTGTGMTGELFF. CDR3 bases: TGTGCTAGCAGCCGCACCGGGACAGGGATGACCGGGGAGCTGTTTTTT.

Here the CDR3 DNA reads TGTGCCAGCAGGGACACGGACACCGGGGAGCTGTTTTTT. Translating gives CASRDTDTGELFF. The chain carries TRBV2 and TRBJ2-2, with D maybe TRBD1 (5 bases). V dropped 6 bases and J dropped 3 bases, with 8 bases sitting between them. The CDR3 has 13 residues. CDR1 is SNHLY, CDR2 FYNNEI, per germline.

The V call is TRBV19, the J call TRBJ1-1; unclear D gene. CDR3 length: 16 residues. Germline CDR1 is LNHDA and CDR2 is SQIVND (reference sequence). Deletions cut 6 bases from V and 2 bases from J, with 19 bases between. The CDR3 spells CASSRFGGNFNTEAFF. The CDR3, as DNA: TGTGCCAGTAGCCGGTTCGGCGGCAACTTCAACACTGAAGCTTTCTTT.

The chain couples TRBV10-3 to TRBJ2-1; 7 nucleotides agree with TRBD2. CDR3 length: 20 residues. The germline V gene has CDR1 ENHRY and CDR2 SYGVKD. V gave up 2 bases and J gave up 0 bases; unmatched junction bases: 16. CDR3 DNA sequence: TGTGCCATCAGTGAGGGAGTCCACGGGAGGAGTGAGAACTCCTACAATGAGCAGTTCTTC. This encodes CAISEGVHGRSENSYNEQFF.

The chain employs TRBV7-8 and TRBJ2-3; D unclear. Germline V gene sequence: CDR1 SGHVS, CDR2 FQNEAQ. Trimming shortened V by 5 bases and J by 4 bases, and 10 bases separated the two germline ends. The CDR3 runs 13 residues. CDR3 DNA sequence: TGTGCCAGCAGCCCCAGGTCGGCAGATACGCAGTATTTT. Translated, it gives CASSPRSADTQYF.

V usage is TRBV20-1 and J usage is TRBJ2-7, with D perhaps TRBD2 (5 bases). Germline V CDR1 and CDR2: DFQATT, SNEGSKA (reference sequence). V was shortened by 3 bases and J by 5 bases, with 14 bases between the two germline ends. The CDR3 contains 13 residues. CDR3 sequence reads: CSASLGIGNEQYF. The CDR3 coding sequence is TGCAGTGCTAGTCTCGGGATAGGAAACGAGCAGTACTTC.

The V call is TRBV5-6, the J call TRBJ2-3; 10 bases line up with TRBD2. Losses at the gene ends were 2 bases for V and 4 bases for J; bases not matched to a gene: 7. Germline V CDR1 and CDR2: SGHDT, YYEEEE. CDR3 size: 16 residues. CDR3 nucleotide sequence: TGTGCCAGCAGCTTTTTTCTAGCGGGGGTGGCAGATACGCAGTATTTT. Residues: CASSFFLAGVADTQYF.

The chain couples TRBV3-1 (or the pseudogene TRBV3-2) to TRBJ1-5; D possibly corresponds to TRBD1 (5 bases). Germline V gives CDR1 LGHDT, CDR2 YNNKEL (reference sequence). This CDR3 is built from 13 residues. V gave up 3 bases and J gave up 7 bases, with 10 bases separating them. The CDR3 DNA sequence: TGTGCCAGCAGCCAGGGAGGGGAGCAGCCCCAGCATTTT. The encoded protein is CASSQGGEQPQHF.

V usage is TRBV29-1 and J usage is TRBJ1-3; D is undetermined. CDR1 is SQVTM, CDR2 ANQGSEA, per germline. The length of the CDR3 is 13 residues. The V gene lost 5 bases and the J gene lost 0 bases, with 8 bases spanning the gap. The CDR3 region is CSVSKSSGNTIYF. In DNA, the CDR3 is TGCAGCGTTTCAAAGAGCTCTGGAAACACCATATATTTT.

The chain has TRBV5-5 and TRBJ1-2; D is uncertain. The CDR3 totals 13 residues. Germline V lookup: CDR1 SGHKS, CDR2 YYEKEE (reference sequence). The V and J ends lost 0 bases and 4 bases respectively, with 7 bases between them. CDR3 sequence reads: CASSLGGSYGYTF. CDR3 nucleotide sequence: TGTGCCAGCAGCTTGGGCGGCAGCTATGGCTACACCTTC.

J is TRBJ2-7 and V is TRBV18; 9 bases are a match to TRBD1. Germline trimming cut 4 bases from V and 3 bases from J; bases unmatched to any gene: 4. CDR3 length: 14 residues. Germline V gene data show CDR1 as KGHSH and CDR2 as LQKENI. The CDR3 coding sequence is TGTGCCAGCTCACTACAGGGGGCGGACTACGAGCAGTACTTC. Its protein product is CASSLQGADYEQYF.

V and J are TRBV10-3 and TRBJ1-4; D is perhaps TRBD1 (5 bases). Germline V gene lookup returns CDR1 ENHRY and CDR2 SYGVKD. V shed 3 bases and J shed 3 bases, with 11 bases lying between them. The CDR3 contains 15 residues. The CDR3 is CAISESGGANEKLFF. The CDR3 DNA reads as TGTGCCATCAGTGAATCGGGGGGAGCTAATGAAAAACTGTTTTTT.

The chain recombines TRBV10-1 with TRBJ2-1; TRBD2 agrees at 10 bases. After removal of 4 bases from V and 4 bases from J, the junction contained 7 bases not matched to a gene. The CDR3 covers 16 residues. Germline V gives CDR1 WNHNN, CDR2 SYGVQD (reference sequence). This chain's CDR3 is CASSVAGGYPYNEQFF. The CDR3 DNA reads TGCGCCAGCAGTGTAGCGGGGGGCTACCCGTACAATGAGCAGTTCTTC.

The V and J genes are TRBV6-5 and TRBJ1-2; a weak D match, TRBD1 (5 bases). The length of the CDR3 is 13 residues. V lost 2 bases and J lost 4, with 8 bases in between. Per germline, CDR1 MNHEY and CDR2 SVGAGI. Written as DNA, the CDR3 is TGTGCCAGCAGTTACGGACATATCTATGGCTACACCTTC. This encodes CASSYGHIYGYTF.

The chain joins TRBV5-4 to TRBJ2-2; D is possibly TRBD2 (5 bases). CDR1 and CDR2 from the germline V gene are SGHNT and YYREEE (reference sequence). The CDR3 totals 13 residues. Trimming removed 9 bases from V and 6 bases from J, with 15 bases in between. CDR3 in amino acids: CATDLGGSGELFF. The DNA for the CDR3 is TGTGCCACGGACCTAGGAGGATCCGGGGAGCTGTTTTTT.

This chain connects TRBV9 to TRBJ2-1; D is perhaps TRBD2 (7 bases). This CDR3 has 16 amino acids. The germline V and J ends were trimmed by 3 bases and 5 bases, with 18 bases remaining between them. Germline V gene sequence: CDR1 SGDLS, CDR2 YYNGEE. Here the CDR3 reads CASSALGGAVNNEQFF. For the CDR3, the DNA is TGTGCCAGCAGCGCGCTAGGGGGGGCAGTAAACAATGAGCAGTTCTTC. The full variable domain, completed using reference TRBV9 and TRBJ2-1, is DSGVTQTPKHLITATGQRVTLRCSPRSGDLSVYWYQQSLDQGLQFLIQYYNGEERAKGNILERFSAQQFPDLHSELNLSSLELGDSALYFCASSALGGAVNNEQFFGPGTRLTVL.